This T cell receptor beta chain was recorded in a study of beta chain features in type 1 diabetes. Isolated RNA was reverse transcribed in full, so expressed TCRB transcripts were sequenced. Sequencing was performed with immunoSEQ multiplex PCR; in TCRdb, only in-frame clones are kept and a portion is missing. The sample lists 250,000 to 350,000 clones, approximately 11% occurring once. The germline CDR1 and CDR2 sequences are KGHSH and LQKENI. This CDR3 spans 15 amino acids. The V gene end was trimmed by 0 bases and the J gene end by 4 bases; junction bases not matched to a gene: 5. The sample holds a few counts of this clone.

The source is a woman aged 30 to 39 in good health. The V and J genes are TRBV18 and TRBJ1-2, with 7 bases aligning to TRBD1. The sequenced material came from naive CD4+ T cells from blood. CDR3 amino acids: CASSPPTTGSYGYTF. The CDR3 bases are TGTGCCAGCTCACCACCAACGACAGGGTCCTATGGCTACACCTTC.